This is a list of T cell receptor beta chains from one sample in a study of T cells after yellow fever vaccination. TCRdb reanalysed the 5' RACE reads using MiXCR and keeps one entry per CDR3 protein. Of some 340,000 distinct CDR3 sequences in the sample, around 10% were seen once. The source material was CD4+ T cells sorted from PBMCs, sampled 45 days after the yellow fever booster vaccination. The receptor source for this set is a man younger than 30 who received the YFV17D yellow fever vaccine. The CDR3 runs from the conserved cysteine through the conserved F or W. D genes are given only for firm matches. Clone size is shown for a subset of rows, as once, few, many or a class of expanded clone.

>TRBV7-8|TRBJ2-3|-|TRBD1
CASSGAGQGTDTQYF
TGTGCCAGCAGCGGAGCCGGACAGGGCACAGATACGCAGTATTTT
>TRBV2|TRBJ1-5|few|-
CASRAESNQPQHF
TGTGCCAGCAGGGCGGAGAGCAATCAGCCCCAGCATTTT
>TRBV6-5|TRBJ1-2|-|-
CASRGTLTDPWGYTF
TGTGCCAGCAGGGGAACTCTGACAGATCCTTGGGGCTACACCTTC
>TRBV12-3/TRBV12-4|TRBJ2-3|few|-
CALRRGTGTTDTQYF
TGTGCCCTTCGGCGGGGGACAGGCACCACAGATACGCAGTATTTT
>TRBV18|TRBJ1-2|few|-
CASSLAETGRSYTF
TGTGCCAGCTCCCTAGCCGAGACGGGGAGAAGCTACACCTTC
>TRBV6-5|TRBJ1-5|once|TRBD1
CASSYSGGGKAPQHF
TGTGCCAGCAGTTACTCGGGAGGGGGCAAAGCGCCCCAGCATTTT
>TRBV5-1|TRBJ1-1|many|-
CASSLRGGGGVAFF
TGCGCCAGCAGCCTACGGGGTGGCGGCGGGGTAGCTTTCTTT
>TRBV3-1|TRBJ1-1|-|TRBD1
CASSPTGERAFF
TGTGCCAGCAGCCCTACAGGGGAGCGAGCTTTCTTT
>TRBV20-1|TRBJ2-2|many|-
CSASRGVTGELFF
TGCAGTGCTAGCAGGGGGGTGACCGGGGAGCTGTTTTTT
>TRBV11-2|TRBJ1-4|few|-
CASRRTVATNEKLFF
TGTGCCAGCAGGCGGACGGTTGCAACTAATGAAAAACTGTTTTTT
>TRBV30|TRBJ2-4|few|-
CAWSKERGAQAKNIQYF
TGTGCCTGGAGTAAGGAGCGAGGGGCCCAAGCCAAAAACATTCAGTACTTC
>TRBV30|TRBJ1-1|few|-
CAWSARQGNTEAFF
TGTGCCTGGAGTGCACGGCAGGGTAACACTGAAGCTTTCTTT
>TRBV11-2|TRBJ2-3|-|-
CASSFLTASTDTQYF
TGTGCCAGCAGCTTTCTGACTGCGAGCACAGATACGCAGTATTTT
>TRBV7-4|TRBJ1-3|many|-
CASSLFPAFSGNTIYF
TGTGCCAGCAGCTTATTTCCCGCCTTCTCGGGAAACACCATATATTTT
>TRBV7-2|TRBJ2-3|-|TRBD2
CASSRGGTSGATQYF
TGTGCCAGCAGCCGTGGGGGGACTAGCGGAGCCACGCAGTATTTT
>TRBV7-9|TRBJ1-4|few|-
CASSFPGTGTEKLFF
TGTGCCAGCAGCTTCCCTGGGACCGGGACAGAAAAACTGTTTTTT
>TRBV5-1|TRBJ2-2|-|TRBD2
CASTGTRNTGELFF
TGCGCCAGCACCGGGACTAGGAACACCGGGGAGCTGTTTTTT
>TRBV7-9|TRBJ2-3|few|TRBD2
CASSPTGVAGRTSTDTQYF
TGTGCCAGCAGCCCGACCGGGGTAGCGGGGCGCACTAGCACAGATACGCAGTATTTT
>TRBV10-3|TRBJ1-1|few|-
CAISGKLDTEAFF
TGTGCCATCAGTGGGAAGCTTGACACTGAAGCTTTCTTT
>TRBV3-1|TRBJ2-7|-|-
CASSHGAGFREQYF
TGTGCCAGCAGCCACGGGGCGGGGTTCCGCGAGCAGTACTTC
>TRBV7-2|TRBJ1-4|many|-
CASSRDDGKLFF
TGTGCCAGCAGCCGGGACGACGGAAAACTGTTTTTT
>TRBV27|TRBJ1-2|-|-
CASRPGDGLYGYTF
TGTGCCAGCAGACCCGGCGACGGTCTCTATGGCTACACCTTC
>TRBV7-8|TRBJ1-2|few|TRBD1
CASSQGGFNYGYTF
TGTGCCAGCAGCCAGGGGGGATTTAACTATGGCTACACCTTC
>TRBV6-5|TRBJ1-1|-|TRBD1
CASIGQGGAFF
TGTGCCAGCATCGGACAGGGGGGTGCTTTCTTT
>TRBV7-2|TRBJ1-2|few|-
CASSRLVSPNYGYTF
TGTGCCAGCAGCAGGCTGGTGAGCCCCAACTATGGCTACACCTTC
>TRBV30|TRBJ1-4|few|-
CAGALDSNEKLFF
TGTGCCGGAGCGCTCGACTCTAATGAAAAACTGTTTTTT
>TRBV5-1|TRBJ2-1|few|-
CASSLDPLSAAPVQFF
TGCGCCAGCAGCTTGGACCCCTTGTCGGCTGCGCCGGTCCAGTTCTTC
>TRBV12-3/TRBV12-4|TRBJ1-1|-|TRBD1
CASSLRGARQGNTEAFF
TGTGCCAGCAGTTTGAGGGGCGCGAGACAGGGCAACACTGAAGCTTTCTTT
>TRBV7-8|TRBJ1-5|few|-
CASTLGGFDQPQHF
TGTGCCAGCACCCTTGGGGGATTTGATCAGCCCCAGCATTTT
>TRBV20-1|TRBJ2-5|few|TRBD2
CSAASLAGLQETQYF
TGCAGTGCCGCCTCTCTAGCGGGCCTCCAAGAGACCCAGTACTTC
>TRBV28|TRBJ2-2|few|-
CASRSVGYTGELFF
TGTGCCAGCAGATCAGTCGGATACACCGGGGAGCTGTTTTTT
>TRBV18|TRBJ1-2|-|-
CASSPSGRDGYTF
TGTGCCAGCTCACCCTCAGGGCGGGATGGCTACACCTTC